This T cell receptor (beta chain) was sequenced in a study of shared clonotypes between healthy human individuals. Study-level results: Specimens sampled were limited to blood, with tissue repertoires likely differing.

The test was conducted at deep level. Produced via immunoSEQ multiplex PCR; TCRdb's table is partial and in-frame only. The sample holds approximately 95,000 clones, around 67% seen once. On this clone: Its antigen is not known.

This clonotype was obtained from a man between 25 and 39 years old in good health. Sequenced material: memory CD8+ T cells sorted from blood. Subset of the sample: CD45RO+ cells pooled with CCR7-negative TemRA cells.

The CDR3 bases are TGTGCCAGCAGTCAGCTTACCTGGGATGAGCAGTTCTTC. Amino acid sequence: CASSQLTWDEQFF. This chain connects TRBV27 to TRBJ2-1; D uncertain. Germline CDR1 and CDR2: MNHEY and SMNVEV (reference sequence). This CDR3 spans 13 amino acids. Trimming shortened V by 5 bases and J by 8 bases, and 13 bases separated the two germline ends.